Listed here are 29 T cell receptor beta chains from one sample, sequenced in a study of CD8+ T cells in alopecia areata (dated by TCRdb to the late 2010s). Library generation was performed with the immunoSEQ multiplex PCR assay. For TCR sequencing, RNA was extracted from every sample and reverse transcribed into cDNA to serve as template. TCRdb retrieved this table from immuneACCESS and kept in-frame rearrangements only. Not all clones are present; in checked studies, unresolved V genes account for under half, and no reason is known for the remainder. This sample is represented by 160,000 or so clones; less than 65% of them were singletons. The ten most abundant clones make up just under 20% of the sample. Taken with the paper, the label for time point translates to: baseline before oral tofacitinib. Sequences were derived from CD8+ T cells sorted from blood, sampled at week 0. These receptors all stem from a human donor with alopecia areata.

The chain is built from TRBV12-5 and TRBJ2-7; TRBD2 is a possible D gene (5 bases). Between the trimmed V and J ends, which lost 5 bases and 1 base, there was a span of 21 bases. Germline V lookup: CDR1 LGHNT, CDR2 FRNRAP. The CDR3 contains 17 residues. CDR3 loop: CASGKERTFRKSYEQYF. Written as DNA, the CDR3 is TGTGCTAGTGGTAAAGAACGGACTTTCAGAAAGTCCTACGAGCAGTACTTC.

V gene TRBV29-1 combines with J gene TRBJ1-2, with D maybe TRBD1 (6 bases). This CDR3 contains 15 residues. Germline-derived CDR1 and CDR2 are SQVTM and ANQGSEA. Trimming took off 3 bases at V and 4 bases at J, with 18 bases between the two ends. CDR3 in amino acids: CSVDRRGGEVYGYTF. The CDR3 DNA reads TGCAGCGTTGATCGGAGGGGGGGAGAGGTCTATGGCTACACCTTC.

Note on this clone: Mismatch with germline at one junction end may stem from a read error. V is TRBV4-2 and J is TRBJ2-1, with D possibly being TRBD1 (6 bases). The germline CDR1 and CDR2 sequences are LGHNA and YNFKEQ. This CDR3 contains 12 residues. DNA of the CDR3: TGTGCCAGCAGCCAAGAAAAACAGGGCCCACTCTTC. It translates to CASSQEKQGPLF.

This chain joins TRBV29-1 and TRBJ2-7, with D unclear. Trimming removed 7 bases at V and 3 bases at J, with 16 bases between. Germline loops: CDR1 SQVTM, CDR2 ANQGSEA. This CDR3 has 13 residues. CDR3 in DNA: TGCAGCGCCATTGACTCCGATGGCTACGAGCAGTACTTC. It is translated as CSAIDSDGYEQYF.

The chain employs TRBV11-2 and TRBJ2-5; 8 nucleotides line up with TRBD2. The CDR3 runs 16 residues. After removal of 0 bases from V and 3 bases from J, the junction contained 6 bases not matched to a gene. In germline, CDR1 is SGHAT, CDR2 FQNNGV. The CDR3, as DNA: TGTGCCAGCAGCTTAGATTTCCCGCGGGGGGAAGAGACCCAGTACTTC. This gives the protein CASSLDFPRGEETQYF.

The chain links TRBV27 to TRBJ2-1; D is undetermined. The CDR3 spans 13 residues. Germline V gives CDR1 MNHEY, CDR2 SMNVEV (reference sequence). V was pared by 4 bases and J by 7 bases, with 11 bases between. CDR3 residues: CASSSHTRNEQFF. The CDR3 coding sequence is TGTGCCAGCAGTTCTCACACTCGGAATGAGCAGTTCTTC.

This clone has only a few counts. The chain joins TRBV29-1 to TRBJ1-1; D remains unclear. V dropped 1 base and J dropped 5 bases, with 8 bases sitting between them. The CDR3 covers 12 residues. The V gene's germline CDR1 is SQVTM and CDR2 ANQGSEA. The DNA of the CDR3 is TGCAGCGTTGAAGTTCTAGGAACTGAAGCTTTCTTT. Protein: CSVEVLGTEAFF.

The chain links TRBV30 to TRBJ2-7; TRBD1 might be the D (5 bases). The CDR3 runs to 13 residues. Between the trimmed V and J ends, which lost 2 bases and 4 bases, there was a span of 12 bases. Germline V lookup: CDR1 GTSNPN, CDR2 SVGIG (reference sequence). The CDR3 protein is CAWSSDSPYEQYF. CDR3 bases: TGTGCCTGGAGTTCAGACAGCCCTTACGAGCAGTACTTC.

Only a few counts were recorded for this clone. The CDR3 DNA follows: TGTGCCAGCAGCATACAGGGGTCGCCCTACGAGCAGTACTTC. Translated: CASSIQGSPYEQYF. The chain combines TRBV5-6 with TRBJ2-7; TRBD1 matches at 7 bases. Germline V gene sequence: CDR1 SGHDT, CDR2 YYEEEE. This CDR3 has 14 amino acids. After removal of 4 bases from V and 2 bases from J, the junction contained 6 bases not matched to a gene.

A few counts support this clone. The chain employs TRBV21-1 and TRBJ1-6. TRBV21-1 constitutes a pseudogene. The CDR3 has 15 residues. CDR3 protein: CASSTQTADNSPLHF. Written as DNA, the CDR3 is TGTGCCAGCAGCACCCAGACAGCGGATAATTCACCCCTCCACTTT.

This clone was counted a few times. CDR3 residues: CASSLSGYGYTF. DNA for the CDR3: TGTGCCAGCAGTTTATCAGGCTATGGCTACACCTTC. The V gene is TRBV28, the J gene TRBJ1-2; unclear D gene. V lost 1 base and J 4 bases, leaving 4 bases between the germline ends. The CDR3 loop spans 12 amino acids. Germline V gene data show CDR1 as MDHEN and CDR2 as SYDVKM.

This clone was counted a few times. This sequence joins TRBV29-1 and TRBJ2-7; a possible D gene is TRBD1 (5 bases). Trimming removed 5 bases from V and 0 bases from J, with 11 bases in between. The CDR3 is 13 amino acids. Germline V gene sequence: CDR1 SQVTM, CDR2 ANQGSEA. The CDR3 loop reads CSVLSGRSYEQYF. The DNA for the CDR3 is TGCAGCGTTTTATCAGGGCGCTCCTACGAGCAGTACTTC.

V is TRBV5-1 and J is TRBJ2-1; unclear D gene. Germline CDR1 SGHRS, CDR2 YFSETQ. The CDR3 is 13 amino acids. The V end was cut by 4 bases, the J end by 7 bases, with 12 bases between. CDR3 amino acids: CASSQSHGNEQFF. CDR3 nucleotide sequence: TGCGCCAGCAGCCAATCACACGGGAATGAGCAGTTCTTC.

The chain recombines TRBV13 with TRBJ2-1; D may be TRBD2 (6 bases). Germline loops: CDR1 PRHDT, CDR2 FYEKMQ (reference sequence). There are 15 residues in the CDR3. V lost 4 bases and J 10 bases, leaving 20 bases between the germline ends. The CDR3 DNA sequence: TGTGCCAGCAGCTCCCGGGCGGGGCTCCGCATGGAGCAGTTCTTC. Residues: CASSSRAGLRMEQFF. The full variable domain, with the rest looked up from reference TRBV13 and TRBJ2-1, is AAGVIQSPRHLIKEKRETATLKCYPIPRHDTVYWYQQGPGQDPQFLISFYEKMQSDKGSIPDRFSAQQFSDYHSELNMSSLELGDSALYFCASSSRAGLRMEQFFGPGTRLTVL.

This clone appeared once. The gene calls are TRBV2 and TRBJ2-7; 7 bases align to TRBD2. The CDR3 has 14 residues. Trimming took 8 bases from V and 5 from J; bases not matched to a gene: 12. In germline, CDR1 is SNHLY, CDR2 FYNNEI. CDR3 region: CASGGGWTTNEQYF. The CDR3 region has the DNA TGTGCCAGCGGGGGGGGTTGGACCACCAACGAGCAGTACTTC.

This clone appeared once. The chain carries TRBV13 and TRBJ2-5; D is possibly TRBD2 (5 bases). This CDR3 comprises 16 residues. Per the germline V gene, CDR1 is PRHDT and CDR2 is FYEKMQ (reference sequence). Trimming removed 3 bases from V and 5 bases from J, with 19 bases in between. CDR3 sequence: CASSLHSDGGEETQYF. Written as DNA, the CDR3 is TGTGCCAGCAGCTTGCATAGCGATGGTGGTGAGGAGACCCAGTACTTC. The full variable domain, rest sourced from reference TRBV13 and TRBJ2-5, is AAGVIQSPRHLIKEKRETATLKCYPIPRHDTVYWYQQGPGQDPQFLISFYEKMQSDKGSIPDRFSAQQFSDYHSELNMSSLELGDSALYFCASSLHSDGGEETQYFGPGTRLLVL.

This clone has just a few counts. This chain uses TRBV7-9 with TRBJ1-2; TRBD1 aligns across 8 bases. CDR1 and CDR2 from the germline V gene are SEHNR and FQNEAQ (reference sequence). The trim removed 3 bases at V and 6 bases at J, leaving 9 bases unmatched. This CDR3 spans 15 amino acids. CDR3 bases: TGTGCCAGCAGCTTCCAACGGACAGGGTTTGATGGCTACACCTTC. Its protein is CASSFQRTGFDGYTF.

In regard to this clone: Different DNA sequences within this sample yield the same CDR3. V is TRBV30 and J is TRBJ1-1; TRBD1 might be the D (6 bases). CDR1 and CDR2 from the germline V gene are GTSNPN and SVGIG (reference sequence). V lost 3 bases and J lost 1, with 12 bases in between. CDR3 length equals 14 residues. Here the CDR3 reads CAWSVGRGNTEAFF. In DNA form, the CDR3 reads TGTGCCTGGAGCGTCGGCAGGGGGAACACTGAAGCTTTCTTT.

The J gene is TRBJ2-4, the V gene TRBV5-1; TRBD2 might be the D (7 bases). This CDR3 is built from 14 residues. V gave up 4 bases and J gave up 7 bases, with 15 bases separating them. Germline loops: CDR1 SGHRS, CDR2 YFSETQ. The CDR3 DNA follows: TGCGCCAGCAGCCCCACCCGGGGGGCCAACATTCAGTACTTC. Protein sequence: CASSPTRGANIQYF.

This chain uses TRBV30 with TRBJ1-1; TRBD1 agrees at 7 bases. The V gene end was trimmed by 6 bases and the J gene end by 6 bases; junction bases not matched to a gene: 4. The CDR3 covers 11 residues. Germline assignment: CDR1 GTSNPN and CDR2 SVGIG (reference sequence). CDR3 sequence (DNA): TGTGCCTGTCAACAGGGGTCTGAAGCTTTCTTT. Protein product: CACQQGSEAFF. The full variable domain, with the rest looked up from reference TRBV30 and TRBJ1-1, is SQTIHQWPATLVQPVGSPLSLECTVEGTSNPNLYWYRQAAGRGLQLLFYSVGIGQISSEVPQNLSASRPQDRQFILSSKKLLLSDSGFYLCACQQGSEAFFGQGTRLTVV.

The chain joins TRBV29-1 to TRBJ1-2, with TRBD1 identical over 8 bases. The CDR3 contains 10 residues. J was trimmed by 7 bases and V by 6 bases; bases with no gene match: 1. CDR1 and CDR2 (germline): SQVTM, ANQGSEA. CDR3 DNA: TGCAGCGTAGGGACAGGTGGCTACACCTTC. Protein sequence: CSVGTGGYTF.

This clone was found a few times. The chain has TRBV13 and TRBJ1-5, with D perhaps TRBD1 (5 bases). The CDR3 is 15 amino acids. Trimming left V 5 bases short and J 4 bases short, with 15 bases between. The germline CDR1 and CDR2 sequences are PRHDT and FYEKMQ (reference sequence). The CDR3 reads CASSAGLGPNQPQHF. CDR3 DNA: TGTGCCAGCAGCGCAGGACTGGGACCGAATCAGCCCCAGCATTTT.

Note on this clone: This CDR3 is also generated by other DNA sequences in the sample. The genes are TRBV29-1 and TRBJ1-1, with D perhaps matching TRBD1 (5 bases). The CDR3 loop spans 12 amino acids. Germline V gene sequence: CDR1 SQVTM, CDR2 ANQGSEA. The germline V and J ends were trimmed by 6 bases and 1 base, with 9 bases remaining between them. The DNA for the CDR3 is TGCAGCGTACCCCAGGGGAACACTGAAGCTTTCTTT. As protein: CSVPQGNTEAFF.

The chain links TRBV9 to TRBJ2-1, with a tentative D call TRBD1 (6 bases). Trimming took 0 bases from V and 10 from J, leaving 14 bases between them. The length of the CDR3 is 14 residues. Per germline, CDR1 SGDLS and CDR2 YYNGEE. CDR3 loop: CASSVALTGFEQFF. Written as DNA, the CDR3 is TGTGCCAGCAGCGTAGCTCTAACAGGGTTCGAGCAGTTCTTC.

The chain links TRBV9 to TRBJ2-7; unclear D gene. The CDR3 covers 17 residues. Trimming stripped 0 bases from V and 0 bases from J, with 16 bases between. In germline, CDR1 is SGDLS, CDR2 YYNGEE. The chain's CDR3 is CASSVGFRDGTSYEQYF. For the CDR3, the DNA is TGTGCCAGCAGCGTAGGTTTCCGAGACGGAACCTCCTACGAGCAGTACTTC.

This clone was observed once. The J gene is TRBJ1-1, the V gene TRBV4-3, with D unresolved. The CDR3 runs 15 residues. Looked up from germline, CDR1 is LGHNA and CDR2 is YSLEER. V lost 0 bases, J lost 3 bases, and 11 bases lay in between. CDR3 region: CASSQDEGTYTEAFF. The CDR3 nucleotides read TGCGCCAGCAGCCAAGATGAGGGTACTTACACTGAAGCTTTCTTT.

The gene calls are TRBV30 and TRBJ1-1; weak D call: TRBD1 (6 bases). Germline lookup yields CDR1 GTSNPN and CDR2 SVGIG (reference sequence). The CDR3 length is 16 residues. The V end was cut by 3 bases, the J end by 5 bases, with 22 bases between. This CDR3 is CAWRNRIRGGETEAFF. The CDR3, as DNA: TGTGCCTGGAGGAACCGGATCCGTGGGGGCGAAACTGAAGCTTTCTTT.

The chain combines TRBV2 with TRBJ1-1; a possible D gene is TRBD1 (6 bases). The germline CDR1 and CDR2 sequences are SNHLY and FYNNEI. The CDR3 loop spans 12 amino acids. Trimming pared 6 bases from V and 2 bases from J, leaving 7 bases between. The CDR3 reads CASRGGNTEAFF. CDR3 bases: TGTGCCAGCAGAGGGGGAAACACTGAAGCTTTCTTT.

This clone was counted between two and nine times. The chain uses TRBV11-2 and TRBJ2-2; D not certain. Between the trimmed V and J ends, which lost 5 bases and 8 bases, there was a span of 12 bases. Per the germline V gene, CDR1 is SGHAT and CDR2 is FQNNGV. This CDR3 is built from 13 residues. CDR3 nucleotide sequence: TGTGCCAGCAGCCTCCCACGTAGGGGGGAGCTGTTTTTT. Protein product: CASSLPRRGELFF.